The T cell receptor beta chain under discussion was sequenced for a study of cytotoxic CD8 clonotypes in ibrutinib-treated CLL. The wider study: Partial responders around 25, complete 2; around twelve progressed and around 15 stayed in remission by median around 71 months. Samples averaged 255,043 productive templates and roughly 86,000 productive rearrangements. Median treatment time before response sampling was around twelve months, range 6 to 36.

Clones were sequenced by immunoSEQ multiplex PCR, and TCRdb holds only the in-frame ones, with some missing. Among 110,000 or so clones listed, 50% to 65% were seen once. Study-wide results and limits: Baseline clonality, higher than in age-matched healthy donors, tracked circulating CD8+ T-cell counts.

This clone was recorded a few times. Its antigen is undetermined. This TCR came from a human donor with chronic lymphocytic leukemia. The sample consisted of PBMCs, taken after 24 months of ibrutinib treatment.

CDR3 in DNA: TGTGCCTGGAGTGTGAGTACAACCGAGCAGTACTTC. As protein: CAWSVSTTEQYF. The rearrangement links TRBV30 to TRBJ2-7; D unclear. Germline values: CDR1 GTSNPN, CDR2 SVGIG (reference sequence). The germline V and J ends were trimmed by 0 bases and 6 bases, with 9 bases remaining between them. CDR3 length: 12 amino acids.